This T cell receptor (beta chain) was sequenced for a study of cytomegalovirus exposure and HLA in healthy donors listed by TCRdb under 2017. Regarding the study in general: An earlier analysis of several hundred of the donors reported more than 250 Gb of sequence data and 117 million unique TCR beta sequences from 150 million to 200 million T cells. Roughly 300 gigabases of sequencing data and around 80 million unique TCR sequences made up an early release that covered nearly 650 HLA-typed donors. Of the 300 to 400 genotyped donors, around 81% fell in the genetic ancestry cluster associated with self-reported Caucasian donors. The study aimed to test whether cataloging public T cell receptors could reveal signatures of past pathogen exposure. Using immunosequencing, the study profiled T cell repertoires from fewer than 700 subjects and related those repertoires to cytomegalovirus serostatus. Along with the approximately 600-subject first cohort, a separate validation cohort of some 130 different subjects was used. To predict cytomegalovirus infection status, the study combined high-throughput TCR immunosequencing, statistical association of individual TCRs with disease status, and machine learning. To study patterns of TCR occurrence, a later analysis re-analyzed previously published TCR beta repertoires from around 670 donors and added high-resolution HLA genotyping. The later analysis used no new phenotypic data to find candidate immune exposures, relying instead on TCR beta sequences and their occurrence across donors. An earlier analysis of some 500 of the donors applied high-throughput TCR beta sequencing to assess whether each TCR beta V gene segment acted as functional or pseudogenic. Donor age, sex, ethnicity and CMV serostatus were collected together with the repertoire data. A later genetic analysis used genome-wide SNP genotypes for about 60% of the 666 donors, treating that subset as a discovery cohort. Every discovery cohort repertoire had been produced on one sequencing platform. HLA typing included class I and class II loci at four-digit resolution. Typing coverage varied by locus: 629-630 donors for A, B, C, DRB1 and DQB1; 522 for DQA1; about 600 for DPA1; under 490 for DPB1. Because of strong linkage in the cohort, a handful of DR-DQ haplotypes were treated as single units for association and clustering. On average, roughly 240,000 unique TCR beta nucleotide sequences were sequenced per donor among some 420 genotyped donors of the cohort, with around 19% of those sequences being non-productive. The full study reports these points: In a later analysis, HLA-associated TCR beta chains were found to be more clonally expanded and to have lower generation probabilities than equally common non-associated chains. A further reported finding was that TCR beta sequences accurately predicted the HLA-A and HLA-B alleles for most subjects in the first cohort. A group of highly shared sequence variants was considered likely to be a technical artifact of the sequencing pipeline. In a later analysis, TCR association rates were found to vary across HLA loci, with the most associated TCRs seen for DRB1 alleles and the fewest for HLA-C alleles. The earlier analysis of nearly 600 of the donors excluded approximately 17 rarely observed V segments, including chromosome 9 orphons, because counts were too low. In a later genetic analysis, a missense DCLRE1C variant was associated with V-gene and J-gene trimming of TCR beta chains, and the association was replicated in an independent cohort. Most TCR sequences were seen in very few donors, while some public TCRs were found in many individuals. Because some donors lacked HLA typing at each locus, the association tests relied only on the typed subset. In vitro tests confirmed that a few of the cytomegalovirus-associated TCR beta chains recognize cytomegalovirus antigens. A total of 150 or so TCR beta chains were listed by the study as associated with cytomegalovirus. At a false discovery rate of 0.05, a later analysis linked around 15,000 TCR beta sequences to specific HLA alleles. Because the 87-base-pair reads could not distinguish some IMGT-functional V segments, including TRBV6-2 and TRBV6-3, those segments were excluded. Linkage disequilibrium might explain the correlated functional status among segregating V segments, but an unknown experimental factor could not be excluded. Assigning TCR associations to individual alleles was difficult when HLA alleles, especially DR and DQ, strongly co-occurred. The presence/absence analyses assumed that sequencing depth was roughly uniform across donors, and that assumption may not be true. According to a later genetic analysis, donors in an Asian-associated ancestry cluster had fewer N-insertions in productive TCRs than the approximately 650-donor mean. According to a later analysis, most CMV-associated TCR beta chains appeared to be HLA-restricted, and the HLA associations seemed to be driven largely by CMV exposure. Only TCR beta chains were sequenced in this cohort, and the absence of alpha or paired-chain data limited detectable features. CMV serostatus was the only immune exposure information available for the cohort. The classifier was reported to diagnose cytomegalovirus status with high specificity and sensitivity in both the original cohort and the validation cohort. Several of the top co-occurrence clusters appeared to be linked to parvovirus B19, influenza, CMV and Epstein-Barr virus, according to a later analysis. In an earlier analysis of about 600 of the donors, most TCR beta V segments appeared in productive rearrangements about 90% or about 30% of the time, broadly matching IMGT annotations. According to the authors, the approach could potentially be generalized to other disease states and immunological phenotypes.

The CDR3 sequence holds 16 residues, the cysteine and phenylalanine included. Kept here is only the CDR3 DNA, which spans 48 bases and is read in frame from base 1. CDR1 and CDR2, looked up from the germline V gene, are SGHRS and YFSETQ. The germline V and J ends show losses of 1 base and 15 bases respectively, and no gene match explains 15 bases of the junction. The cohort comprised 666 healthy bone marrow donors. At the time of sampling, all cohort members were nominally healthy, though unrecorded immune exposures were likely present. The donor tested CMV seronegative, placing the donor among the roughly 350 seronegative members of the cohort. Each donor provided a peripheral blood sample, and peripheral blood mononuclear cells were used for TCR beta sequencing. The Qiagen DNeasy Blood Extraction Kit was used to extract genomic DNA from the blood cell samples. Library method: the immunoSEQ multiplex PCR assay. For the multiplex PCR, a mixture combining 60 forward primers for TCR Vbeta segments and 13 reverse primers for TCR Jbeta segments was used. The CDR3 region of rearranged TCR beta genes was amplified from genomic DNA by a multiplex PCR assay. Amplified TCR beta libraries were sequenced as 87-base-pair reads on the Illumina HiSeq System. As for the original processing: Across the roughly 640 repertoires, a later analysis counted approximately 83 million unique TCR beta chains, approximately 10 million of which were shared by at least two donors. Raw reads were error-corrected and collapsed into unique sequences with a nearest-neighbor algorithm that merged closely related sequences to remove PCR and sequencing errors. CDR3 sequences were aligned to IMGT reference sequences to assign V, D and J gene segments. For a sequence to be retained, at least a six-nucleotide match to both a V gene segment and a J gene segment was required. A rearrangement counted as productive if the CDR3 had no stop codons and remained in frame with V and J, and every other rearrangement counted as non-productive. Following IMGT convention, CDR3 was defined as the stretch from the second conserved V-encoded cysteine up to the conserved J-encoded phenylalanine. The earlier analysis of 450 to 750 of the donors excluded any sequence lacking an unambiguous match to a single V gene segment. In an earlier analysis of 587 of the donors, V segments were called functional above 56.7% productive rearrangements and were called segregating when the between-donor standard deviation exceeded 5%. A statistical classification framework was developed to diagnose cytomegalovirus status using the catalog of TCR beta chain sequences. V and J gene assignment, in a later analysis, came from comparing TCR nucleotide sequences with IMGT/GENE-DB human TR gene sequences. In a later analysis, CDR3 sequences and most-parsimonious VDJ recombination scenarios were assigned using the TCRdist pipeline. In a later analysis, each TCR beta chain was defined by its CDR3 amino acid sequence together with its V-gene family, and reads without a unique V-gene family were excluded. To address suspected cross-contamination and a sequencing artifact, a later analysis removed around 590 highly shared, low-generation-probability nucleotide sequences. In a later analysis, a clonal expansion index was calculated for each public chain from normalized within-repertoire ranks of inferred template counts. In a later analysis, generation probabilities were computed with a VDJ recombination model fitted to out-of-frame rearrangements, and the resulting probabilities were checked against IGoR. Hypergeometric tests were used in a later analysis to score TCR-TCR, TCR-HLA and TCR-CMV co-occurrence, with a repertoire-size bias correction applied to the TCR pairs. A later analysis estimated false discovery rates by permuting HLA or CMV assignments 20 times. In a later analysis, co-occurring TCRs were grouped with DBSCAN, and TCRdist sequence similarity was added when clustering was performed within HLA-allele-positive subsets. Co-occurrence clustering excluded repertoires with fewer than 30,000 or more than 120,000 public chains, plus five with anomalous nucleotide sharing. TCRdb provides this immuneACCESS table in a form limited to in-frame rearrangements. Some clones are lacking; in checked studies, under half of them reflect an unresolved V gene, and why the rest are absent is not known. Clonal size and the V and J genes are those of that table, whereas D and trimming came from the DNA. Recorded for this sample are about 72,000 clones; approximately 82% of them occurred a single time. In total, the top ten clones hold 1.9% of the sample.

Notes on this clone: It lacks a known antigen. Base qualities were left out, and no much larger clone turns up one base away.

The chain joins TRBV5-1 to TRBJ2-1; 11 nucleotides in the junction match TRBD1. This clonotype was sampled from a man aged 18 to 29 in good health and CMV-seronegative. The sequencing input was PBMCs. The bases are TGCGCCAGCAGCTTGCCGGGACAGGGGGGATCTAGCGGACGGTTCTTC. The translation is CASSLPGQGGSSGRFF.